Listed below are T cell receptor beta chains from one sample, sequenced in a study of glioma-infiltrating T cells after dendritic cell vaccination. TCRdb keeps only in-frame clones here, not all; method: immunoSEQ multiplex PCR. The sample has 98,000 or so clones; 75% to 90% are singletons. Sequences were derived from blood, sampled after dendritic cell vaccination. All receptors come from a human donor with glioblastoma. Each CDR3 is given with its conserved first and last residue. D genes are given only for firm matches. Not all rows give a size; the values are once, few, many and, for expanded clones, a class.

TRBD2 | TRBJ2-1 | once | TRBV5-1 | TGCGCCAGCAGGAGGGTAATAGCGGGGGGCCACAATGAGCAGTTCTTC | CASRRVIAGGHNEQFF
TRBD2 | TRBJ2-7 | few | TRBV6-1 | TGTGCCAGACAGGGGACTAGCGGATACTACGAGCAGTACTTC | CARQGTSGYYEQYF
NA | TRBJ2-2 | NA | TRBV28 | TGTGCCAGCAGTTTACAGGGCCTGAGTCGACGGGAGCTGTTTTTT | CASSLQGLSRRELFF
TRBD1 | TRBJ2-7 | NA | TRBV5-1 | TGCGCCAGCAGCTTGGACAGGGGCTACGAGCAGTACTTC | CASSLDRGYEQYF
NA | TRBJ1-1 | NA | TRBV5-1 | TGCGCCAGCAGCTCTAACACTGAAGCTTTCTTT | CASSSNTEAFF
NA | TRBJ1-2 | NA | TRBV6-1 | TGTGCCAGCAGTGATTCGGCAGGGGTTGGCTACACCTTC | CASSDSAGVGYTF
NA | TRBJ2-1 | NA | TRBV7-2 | TGTGCCAGCAGCTTAGAGGGAGGACCAAGGCAGTTCTTC | CASSLEGGPRQFF
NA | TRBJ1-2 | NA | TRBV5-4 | TGTGCCAGCAGCTTGGAGGGACTGCACTATGGCTACACCTTC | CASSLEGLHYGYTF
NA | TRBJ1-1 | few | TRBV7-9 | TGTGCCAGCAGCCCAGCCGGGACGGGGGGAAACACTGAAGCTTTCTTT | CASSPAGTGGNTEAFF
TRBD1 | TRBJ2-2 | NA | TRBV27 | TGTGCCAGCAGTTTTGGGACAGGGTCGGTCGCCGGGGAGCTGTTTTTT | CASSFGTGSVAGELFF
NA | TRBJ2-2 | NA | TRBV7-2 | TGTGCCAGCAGCAACCAGGGCTCCGGGGAGCTGTTTTTT | CASSNQGSGELFF
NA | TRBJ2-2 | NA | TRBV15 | TGTGCCAGCAGTTATCCAGCGGAGAACACCGGGGAGCTGTTTTTT | CASSYPAENTGELFF
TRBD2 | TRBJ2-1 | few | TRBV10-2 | TGCGCCAGCAGCGGGGGGTTGAATGAGCAGTTCTTC | CASSGGLNEQFF
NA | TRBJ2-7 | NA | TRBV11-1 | TGTGCCAGCAGCTTACAGGGCTACGAGCAGTACTTC | CASSLQGYEQYF
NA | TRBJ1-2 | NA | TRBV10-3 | TGTGCCATCAGTGGTACAGGGTATGGCTACACCTTC | CAISGTGYGYTF
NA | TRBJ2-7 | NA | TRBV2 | TGTGCCAGCAGTGTCCGGGGGATTTACGAGCAGTACTTC | CASSVRGIYEQYF
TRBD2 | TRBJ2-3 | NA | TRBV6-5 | TGTGCCACCTCCGGGGCGGGAGGGAACACAGATACGCAGTATTTT | CATSGAGGNTDTQYF
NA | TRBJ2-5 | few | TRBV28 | TGTGCCAGCAGTTCCCAGGAGACCCAGTACTTC | CASSSQETQYF
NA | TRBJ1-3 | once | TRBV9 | TGTGCCAGCAGCGTAGATCTAGGGGACACCATATATTTT | CASSVDLGDTIYF
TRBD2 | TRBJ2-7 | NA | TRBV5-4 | TGTGCCAGCAGCCCGGCCAGCGGGACTCGCGAGCAGTACTTC | CASSPASGTREQYF
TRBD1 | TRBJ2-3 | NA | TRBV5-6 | TGTGCCAGCAGCTTTTCCTTCGGACAGGGCACAGATACGCAGTATTTT | CASSFSFGQGTDTQYF
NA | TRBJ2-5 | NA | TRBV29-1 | TGCAGCGTTGGAGACAGCCAAGAGACCCAGTACTTC | CSVGDSQETQYF
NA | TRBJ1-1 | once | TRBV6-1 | TGTGCCAGCAGTGAAGAGGGGTCCACTGAAGCTTTCTTT | CASSEEGSTEAFF
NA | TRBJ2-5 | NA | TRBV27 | TGTGCCAGCAGTCCCCGGGCCAGGGGGGAGGCCCAGTACTTC | CASSPRARGEAQYF
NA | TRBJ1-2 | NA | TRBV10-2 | TGCGCCAGCAGTGACAGGGGATCGAGCTATGGCTACACCTTC | CASSDRGSSYGYTF
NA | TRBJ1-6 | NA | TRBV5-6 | TGTGCCAGCAGCTTTGAGACAGTCCCTAATTCACCCCTCCACTTT | CASSFETVPNSPLHF
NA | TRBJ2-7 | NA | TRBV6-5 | TGTGCCAGCAGGACTGGGGGCCACACGACCTACGAGCAGTACTTC | CASRTGGHTTYEQYF
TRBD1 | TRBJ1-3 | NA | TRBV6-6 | TGTGCCAGCGGTCACAAACAGGGGGCAGCGGACACCATATATTTT | CASGHKQGAADTIYF
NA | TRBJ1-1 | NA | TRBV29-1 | TGCAGCGCAACAAACAGCCAAGGGAACACTGAAGCTTTCTTT | CSATNSQGNTEAFF
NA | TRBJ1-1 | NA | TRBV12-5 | TGTGCTAGTGGTTTGTGGCAGAAGAACACTGAAGCTTTCTTT | CASGLWQKNTEAFF
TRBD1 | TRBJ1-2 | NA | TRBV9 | TGTGCCAGCAGCTTTCATGGACAGGATGGCTACACCTTC | CASSFHGQDGYTF
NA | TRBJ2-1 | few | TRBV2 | TGTGCCAGCAGTTACAGGGCGAGATCCTACAATGAGCAGTTCTTC | CASSYRARSYNEQFF
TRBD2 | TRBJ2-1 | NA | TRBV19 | TGTGCCAGTAGAAGGACTAGCGGGAGTAGAGATGAGCAGTTCTTC | CASRRTSGSRDEQFF
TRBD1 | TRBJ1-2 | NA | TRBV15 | TGTGCCACCAGCAGACCTTATCACAGGGGGGAAAGCTATGGCTACACCTTC | CATSRPYHRGESYGYTF
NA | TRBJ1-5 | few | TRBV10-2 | TGCGCCAGCAGTGAGTGGACGGGGGGCAGGCCCCAGCATTTT | CASSEWTGGRPQHF
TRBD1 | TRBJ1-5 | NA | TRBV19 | TGTGCCAGTAGTATATCAACAGGGGGGCATCAGCCCCAGCATTTT | CASSISTGGHQPQHF
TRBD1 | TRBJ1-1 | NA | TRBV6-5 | TGTGCCAGCAGTTACCTCACAGGGGATACTGAAGCTTTCTTT | CASSYLTGDTEAFF
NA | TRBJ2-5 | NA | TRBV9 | TGTGCCAGCAGCGTCGACCCTGGGGGAGGAGTACAAGAGACCCAGTACTTC | CASSVDPGGGVQETQYF
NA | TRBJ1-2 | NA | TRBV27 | TGTGCCAGCAGTGCAACTTCTACAGGGGGCTACACCTTC | CASSATSTGGYTF
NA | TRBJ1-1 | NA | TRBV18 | TGTGCCAGCTCACCCTTACAGGGAACTGAAGCTTTCTTT | CASSPLQGTEAFF
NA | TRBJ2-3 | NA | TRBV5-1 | TGCGCCAGCAGCTTGAACTCCCCGACACCACAAACTCGGGATACGCAGTATTTT | CASSLNSPTPQTRDTQYF
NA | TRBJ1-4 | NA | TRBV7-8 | TGTGCCAGCAGGTCGACAGCAACTAATGAAAAACTGTTTTTT | CASRSTATNEKLFF
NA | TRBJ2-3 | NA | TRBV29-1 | TGCAGCGTTTGGCTAGCAATTAGGGATACGCAGTATTTT | CSVWLAIRDTQYF
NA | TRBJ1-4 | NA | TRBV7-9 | TGTGCCAGCAGCTCTAGGACTTCAACTAATGAAAAACTGTTTTTT | CASSSRTSTNEKLFF
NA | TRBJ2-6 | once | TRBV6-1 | TGTGCCAGCAGTGAAGTTATGGCGGTTGGGGCCAACGTCCTGACTTTC | CASSEVMAVGANVLTF
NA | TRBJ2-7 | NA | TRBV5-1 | TGCGCCAGCAGCTTGGAGGGGGGACAGAAGTCCTACGAGCAGTACTTC | CASSLEGGQKSYEQYF
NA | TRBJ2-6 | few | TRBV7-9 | TGTGCCAGCAGCTTTATCTCTGGGGCCAACGTCCTGACTTTC | CASSFISGANVLTF
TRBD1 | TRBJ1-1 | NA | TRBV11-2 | TGTGCCAGCAGCCCGACAAAAGCCGGGACAGGGGGCACTGAAGCTTTCTTT | CASSPTKAGTGGTEAFF
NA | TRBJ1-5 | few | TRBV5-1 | TGCGCCAGCAGCCAGGACGGACAGAATCAGCCCCAGCATTTT | CASSQDGQNQPQHF
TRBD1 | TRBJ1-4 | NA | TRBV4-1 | TGCGCCAGCAGCGGAACAGGGGTTACCACGGGCCTTGAAAAACTGTTTTTT | CASSGTGVTTGLEKLFF